The subject of this entry is one T cell receptor (beta chain). What it binds is unknown. This specimen belongs to a study of T cell responses to AZD1222 COVID-19 vaccine. General study points: As reported, nearly half of all spike-specific TCRs target variant regions that are unmutated. Spike as a whole was targeted by vaccine-associated CD4 TCRs, dominant at 160-218 and 743-854. Clonal diversity may have been underestimated, and the donors were mostly white British, with more females than males. Spike-specific TCR breadth and depth grew following two AZD1222 doses.

Produced via immunoSEQ multiplex PCR; TCRdb's table is partial and in-frame only. The table shows 140,000 to 150,000 clones, with approximately 90% occurring only once. In germline, CDR1 is SGHVS, CDR2 FNYEAQ. The junction had 7 bases not matched to a gene; V was cut back by 5 bases and J by 0 bases. This CDR3 region has 18 residues. The clonotype was recovered from an adult who received the AZD1222 COVID-19 vaccine. Specimen: peripheral blood, collected 28 days after the second AZD1222 dose. The chain links TRBV7-6 to TRBJ2-2, with 12 bases matching TRBD2. The CDR3 DNA follows: TGTGCCAGCAGCACGGGACTAGCGGGTAGCGCGAACACCGGGGAGCTGTTTTTT. This gives the protein CASSTGLAGSANTGELFF.